This T cell receptor (beta chain) was identified during a study of blood T cell repertoires in COVID-19. Turning to the study itself: The study drew acute and convalescent COVID-19 samples from the United States, Italy and Spain. From T cells, B-cell-depleted T cells, or PBMCs came the material, which was cDNA or gDNA.

Produced via immunoSEQ multiplex PCR; TCRdb's table is partial and in-frame only. The profile shows under 200,000 clones, 83% of them singletons. This CDR3 contains 18 residues. The V gene's germline CDR1 is SGHNT and CDR2 YENEEA. V dropped 1 base and J dropped 8; count of bases not matched to a gene: 16. This receptor was identified in a woman older than 75 with acute or convalescent COVID-19. Source material: peripheral blood. This chain uses TRBV11-3 with TRBJ2-1, with 8 positions matching TRBD1. The CDR3 protein is CASSLAGPGQVIGDEQFF. Here the CDR3 DNA reads TGTGCCAGCAGCTTAGCCGGGCCGGGACAGGTGATAGGCGATGAGCAGTTCTTC. Looking up the rest from reference TRBV11-3 and TRBJ2-1 gives the full variable domain: EAGVVQSPRYKIIEKKQPVAFWCNPISGHNTLYWYLQNLGQGPELLIRYENEEAVDDSQLPKDRFSAERLKGVDSTLKIQPAELGDSAVYLCASSLAGPGQVIGDEQFFGPGTRLTVL.